This section outlines one T cell receptor beta chain sequence together with its context. The antigen remains undetermined. The data belong to a study of cytomegalovirus exposure and HLA in healthy donors. Study results and caveats: What a later analysis showed was that several of the most significant clusters appeared linked to common viral pathogens.

PCR involved 60 Vbeta and 13 Jbeta primers. Clones were sequenced by immunoSEQ multiplex PCR, and TCRdb holds only the in-frame ones, with some missing. The sample carries 150,000 to 200,000 clones, approximately 78% recorded once. This TCR derives from a woman aged 18-29 years in good health and CMV-seronegative. The sequencing input was PBMCs.

The CDR3 is CASSIHALSTDTQYF. CDR3 coding DNA: TGTGCCAGCAGCATTCACGCCCTATCAACAGATACGCAGTATTTT. The chain recombines TRBV9 with TRBJ2-3, with D hard to call. Germline V gene sequence: CDR1 SGDLS, CDR2 YYNGEE. V dropped 4 bases and J dropped 3 bases, with 15 bases sitting between them. The CDR3 sequence is 15 residues long.